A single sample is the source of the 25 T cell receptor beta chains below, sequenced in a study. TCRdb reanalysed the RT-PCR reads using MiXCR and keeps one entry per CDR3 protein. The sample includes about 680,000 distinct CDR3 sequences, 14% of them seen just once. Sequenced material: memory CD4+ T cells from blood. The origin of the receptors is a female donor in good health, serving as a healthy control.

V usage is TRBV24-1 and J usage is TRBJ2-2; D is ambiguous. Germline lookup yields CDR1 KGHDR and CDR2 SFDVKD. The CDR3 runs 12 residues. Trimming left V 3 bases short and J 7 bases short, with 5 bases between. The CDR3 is CATSDLGGELFF. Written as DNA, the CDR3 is TGTGCCACCAGTGATCTCGGCGGGGAGCTGTTTTTT.

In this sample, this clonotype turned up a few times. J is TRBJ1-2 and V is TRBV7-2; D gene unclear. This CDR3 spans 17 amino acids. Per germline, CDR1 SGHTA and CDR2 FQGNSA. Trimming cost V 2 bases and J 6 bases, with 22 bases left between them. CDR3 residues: CASSLMARGAQTDGYTF. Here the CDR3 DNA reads TGTGCCAGCAGCTTAATGGCTCGGGGTGCCCAAACTGATGGCTACACCTTC. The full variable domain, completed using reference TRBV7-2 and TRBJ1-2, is GAGVSQSPSNKVTEKGKDVELRCDPISGHTALYWYRQSLGQGLEFLIYFQGNSAPDKSGLPSDRFSAERTGGSVSTLTIQRTQQEDSAVYLCASSLMARGAQTDGYTFGSGTRLTVV.

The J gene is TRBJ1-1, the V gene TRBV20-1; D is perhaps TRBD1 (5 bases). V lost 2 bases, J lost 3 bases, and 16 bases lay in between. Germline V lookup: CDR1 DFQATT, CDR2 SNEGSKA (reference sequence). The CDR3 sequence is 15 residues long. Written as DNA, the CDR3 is TGCAGTGCTAGAACCACAGGCCGTCAGGACACTGAAGCTTTCTTT. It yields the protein CSARTTGRQDTEAFF.

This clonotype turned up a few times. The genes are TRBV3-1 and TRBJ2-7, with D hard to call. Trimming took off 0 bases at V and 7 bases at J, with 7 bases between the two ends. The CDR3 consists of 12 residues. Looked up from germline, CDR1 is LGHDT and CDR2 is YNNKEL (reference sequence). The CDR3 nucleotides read TGTGCCAGCAGCCAAGATTCCCGGGAGCAGTACTTC. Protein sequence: CASSQDSREQYF.

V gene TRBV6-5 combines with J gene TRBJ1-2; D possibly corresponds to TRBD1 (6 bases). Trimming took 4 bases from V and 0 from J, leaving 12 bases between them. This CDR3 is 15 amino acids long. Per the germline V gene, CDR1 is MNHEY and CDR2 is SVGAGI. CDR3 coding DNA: TGTGCCAGCAGTTTGGGACATCGTTCTAACTATGGCTACACCTTC. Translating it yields CASSLGHRSNYGYTF.

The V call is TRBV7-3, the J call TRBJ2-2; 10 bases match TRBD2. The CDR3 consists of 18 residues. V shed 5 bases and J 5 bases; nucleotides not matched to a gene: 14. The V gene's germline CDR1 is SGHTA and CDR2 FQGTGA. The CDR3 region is CASSPVRLAGGGTGELFF. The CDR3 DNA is TGTGCCAGCAGCCCCGTGCGGTTAGCGGGAGGTGGAACCGGGGAGCTGTTTTTT.

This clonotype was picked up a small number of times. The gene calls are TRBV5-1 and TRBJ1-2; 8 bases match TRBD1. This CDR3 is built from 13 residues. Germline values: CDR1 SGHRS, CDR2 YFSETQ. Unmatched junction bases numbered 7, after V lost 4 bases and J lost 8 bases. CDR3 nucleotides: TGCGCCAGCAGCACAGGACAGGGTGGCGGCTACACCTTC. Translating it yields CASSTGQGGGYTF.

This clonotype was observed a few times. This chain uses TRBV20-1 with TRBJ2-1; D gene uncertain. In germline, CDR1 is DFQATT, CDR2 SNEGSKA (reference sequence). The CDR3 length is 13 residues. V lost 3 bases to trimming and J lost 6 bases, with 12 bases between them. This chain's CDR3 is CSASGPPSNEQFF. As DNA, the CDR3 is TGCAGTGCTAGTGGGCCGCCCTCCAATGAGCAGTTCTTC.

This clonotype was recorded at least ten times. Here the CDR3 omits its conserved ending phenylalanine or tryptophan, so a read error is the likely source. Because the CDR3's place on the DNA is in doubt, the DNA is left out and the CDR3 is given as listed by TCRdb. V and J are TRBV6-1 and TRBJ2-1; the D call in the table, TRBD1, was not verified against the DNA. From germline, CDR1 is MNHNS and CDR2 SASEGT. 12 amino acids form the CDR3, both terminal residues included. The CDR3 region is CASSGGLRQGLV.

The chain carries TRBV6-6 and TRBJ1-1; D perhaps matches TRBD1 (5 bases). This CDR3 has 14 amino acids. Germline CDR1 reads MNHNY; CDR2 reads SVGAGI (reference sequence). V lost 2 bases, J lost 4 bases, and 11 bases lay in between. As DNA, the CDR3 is TGTGCCAGCAGTTACCAGGGAGGGGCCACTGAAGCTTTCTTT. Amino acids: CASSYQGGATEAFF.

CDR3 loop: CASSGQGNYYGYTF. The CDR3, as DNA: TGTGCCAGCAGCGGACAGGGGAACTACTATGGCTACACCTTC. V gene TRBV6-2 or TRBV6-3 combines with J gene TRBJ1-2, with 9 bases aligning to TRBD1. The trim removed 6 bases at V and 3 bases at J, leaving 5 bases unmatched. This CDR3 region has 14 residues. CDR1 is MNHEY, CDR2 SVGEGT, per germline.

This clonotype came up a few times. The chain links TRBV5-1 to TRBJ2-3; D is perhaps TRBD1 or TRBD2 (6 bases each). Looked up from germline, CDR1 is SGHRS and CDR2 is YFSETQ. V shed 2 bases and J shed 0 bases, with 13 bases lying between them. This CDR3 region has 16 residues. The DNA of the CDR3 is TGCGCCAGCAGCTTATATGGGGGGCTCAGCACAGATACGCAGTATTTT. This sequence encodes CASSLYGGLSTDTQYF.

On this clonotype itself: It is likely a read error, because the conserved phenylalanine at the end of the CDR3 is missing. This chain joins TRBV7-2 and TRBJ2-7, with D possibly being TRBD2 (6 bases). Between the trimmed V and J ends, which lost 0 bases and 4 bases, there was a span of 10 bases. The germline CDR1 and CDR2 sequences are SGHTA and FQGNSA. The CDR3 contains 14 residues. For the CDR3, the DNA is TGTGCCAGCAGCTTAGCGGTGGGACTTTACGAGCAGTACTTA. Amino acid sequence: CASSLAVGLYEQYL.

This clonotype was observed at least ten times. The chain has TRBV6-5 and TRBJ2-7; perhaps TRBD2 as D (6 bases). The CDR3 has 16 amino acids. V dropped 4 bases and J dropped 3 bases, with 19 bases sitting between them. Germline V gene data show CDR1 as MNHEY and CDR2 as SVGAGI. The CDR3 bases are TGTGCCAGCAGTTTGGACTTTAGCTGGAGGGACTACGAGCAGTACTTC. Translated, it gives CASSLDFSWRDYEQYF.

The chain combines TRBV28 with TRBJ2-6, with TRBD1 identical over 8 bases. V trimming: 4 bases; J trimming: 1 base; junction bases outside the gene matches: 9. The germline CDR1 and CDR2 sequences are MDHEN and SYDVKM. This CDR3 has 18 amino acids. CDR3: CASSSRQGQVSGANVLTF. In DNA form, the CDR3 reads TGTGCCAGCAGTTCCCGACAGGGGCAAGTGTCTGGGGCCAACGTCCTGACTTTC.

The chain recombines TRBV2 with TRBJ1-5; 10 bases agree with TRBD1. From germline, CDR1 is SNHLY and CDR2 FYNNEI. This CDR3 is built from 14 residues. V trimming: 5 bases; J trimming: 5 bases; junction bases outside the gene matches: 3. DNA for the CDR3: TGTGCCAGCAGTTGGACAGGGGGGGATCAGCCCCAGCATTTT. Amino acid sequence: CASSWTGGDQPQHF.

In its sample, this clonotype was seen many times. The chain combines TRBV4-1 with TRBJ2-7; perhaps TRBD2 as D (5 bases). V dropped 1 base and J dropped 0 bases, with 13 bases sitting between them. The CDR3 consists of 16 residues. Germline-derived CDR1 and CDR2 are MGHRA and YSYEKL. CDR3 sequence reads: CASSQGDYRSSYEQYF. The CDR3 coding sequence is TGCGCCAGCAGCCAAGGTGACTACCGAAGCTCCTACGAGCAGTACTTC.

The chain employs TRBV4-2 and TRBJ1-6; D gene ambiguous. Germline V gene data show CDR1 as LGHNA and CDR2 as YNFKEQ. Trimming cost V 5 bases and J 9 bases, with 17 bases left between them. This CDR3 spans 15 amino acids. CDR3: CASSTAGQLSSPLHF. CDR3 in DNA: TGTGCCAGCAGCACTGCGGGCCAACTCAGTTCACCCCTCCACTTT.

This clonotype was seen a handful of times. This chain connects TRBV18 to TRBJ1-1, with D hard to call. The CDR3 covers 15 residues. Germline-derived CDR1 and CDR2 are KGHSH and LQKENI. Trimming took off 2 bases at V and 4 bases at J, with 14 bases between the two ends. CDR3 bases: TGTGCCAGCTCACCAGAGTACAGAGAGGCCACTGAAGCTTTCTTT. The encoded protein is CASSPEYREATEAFF.

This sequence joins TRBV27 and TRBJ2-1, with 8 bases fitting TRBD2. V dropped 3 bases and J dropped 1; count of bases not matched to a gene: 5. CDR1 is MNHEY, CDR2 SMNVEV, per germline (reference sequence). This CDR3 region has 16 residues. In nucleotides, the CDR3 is TGTGCCAGCAGTTTGACTAGCGCGGGGTCCTACAATGAGCAGTTCTTC. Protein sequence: CASSLTSAGSYNEQFF.

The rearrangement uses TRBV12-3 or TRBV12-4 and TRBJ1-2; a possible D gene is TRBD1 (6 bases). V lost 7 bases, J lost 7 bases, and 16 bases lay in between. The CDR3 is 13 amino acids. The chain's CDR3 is CASTYTGMSGYTF. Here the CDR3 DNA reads TGTGCCAGCACCTACACAGGGATGAGTGGCTACACCTTC.

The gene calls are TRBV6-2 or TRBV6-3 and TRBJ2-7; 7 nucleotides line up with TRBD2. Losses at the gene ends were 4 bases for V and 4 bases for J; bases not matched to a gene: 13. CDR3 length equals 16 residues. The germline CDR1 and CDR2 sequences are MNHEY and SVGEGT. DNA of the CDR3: TGTGCCAGCAGTTTACCACCAGCGGGGACTCCTTACGAGCAGTACTTC. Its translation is CASSLPPAGTPYEQYF.

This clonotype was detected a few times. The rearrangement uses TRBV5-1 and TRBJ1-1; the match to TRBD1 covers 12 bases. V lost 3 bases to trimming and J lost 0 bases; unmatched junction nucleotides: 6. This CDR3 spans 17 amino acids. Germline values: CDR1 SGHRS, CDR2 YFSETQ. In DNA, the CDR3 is TGCGCCAGCAGCTGGACCGGGACAGGGGGCTTGAACACTGAAGCTTTCTTT. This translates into CASSWTGTGGLNTEAFF.

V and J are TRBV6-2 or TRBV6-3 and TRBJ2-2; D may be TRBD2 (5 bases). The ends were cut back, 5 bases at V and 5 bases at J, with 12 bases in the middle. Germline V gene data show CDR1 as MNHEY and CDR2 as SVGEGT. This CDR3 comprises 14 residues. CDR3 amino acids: CASSLSRTTGELFF. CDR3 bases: TGTGCCAGCAGTCTTTCTAGGACTACCGGGGAGCTGTTTTTT.

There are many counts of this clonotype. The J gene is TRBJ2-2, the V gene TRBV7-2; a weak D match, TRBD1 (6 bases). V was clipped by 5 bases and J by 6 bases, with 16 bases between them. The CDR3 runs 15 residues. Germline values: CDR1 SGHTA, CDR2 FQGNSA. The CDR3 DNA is TGTGCCAGCAGCACGACAGGTTCGGTACCCGGGGAGCTGTTTTTT. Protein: CASSTTGSVPGELFF.